This is a list of T cell receptor beta chains from one sample in a study of blood T cells in healthy people across ages. TCRdb reprocessed the 5' RACE reads via MiXCR and lists one record per CDR3 protein. Among around 2 million distinct CDR3 sequences listed, around 40% were seen once. The sequenced material came from blood. These TCRs come from a human donor in good health. Both conserved end residues are part of each CDR3. The order of the fields is V gene, J gene, D gene, clone size, CDR3 DNA, CDR3 protein. A D gene is named only where the DNA matches it firmly. Clone size, where shown, is once, few, many, or a class for clones that have expanded.

v_gene: TRBV7-2; j_gene: TRBJ2-7; d_gene: .; abundance: few; CDR3nt: TGTGCCAGCAGTATAAACGGGGGATTTTCGGGCGAGCAGTACTTC; CDR3aa: CASSINGGFSGEQYF
v_gene: TRBV20-1; j_gene: TRBJ1-2; d_gene: .; abundance: .; CDR3nt: TGCAGTGCTCCGAGCGGGGACACCGCTAACTATGGCTACACCTTC; CDR3aa: CSAPSGDTANYGYTF
v_gene: TRBV6-1; j_gene: TRBJ2-4; d_gene: .; abundance: .; CDR3nt: TGTGCCAGCAGTGAATCAGCATTCTCCGGGAAAAGCATTCAGTACTTC; CDR3aa: CASSESAFSGKSIQYF
v_gene: TRBV6-5; j_gene: TRBJ2-5; d_gene: TRBD2; abundance: few; CDR3nt: TGTGCCAGCAGTTACGGAACTAGCGGGTCCAAAGAGACCCAGTACTTC; CDR3aa: CASSYGTSGSKETQYF
v_gene: TRBV7-8; j_gene: TRBJ2-7; d_gene: .; abundance: few; CDR3nt: TGTGCCAGCAGCTTAACGGACACCTCCTACGAGCAGTACTTC; CDR3aa: CASSLTDTSYEQYF
v_gene: TRBV18; j_gene: TRBJ1-2; d_gene: .; abundance: many; CDR3nt: TGTGCCAGCTCACCACCACTGGGGTCGAACTATGGCTACACCTTC; CDR3aa: CASSPPLGSNYGYTF
v_gene: TRBV24-1; j_gene: TRBJ2-1; d_gene: .; abundance: .; CDR3nt: TGTGCCACCAGTGATTCTTACTCGATGGGGTGGGGTGAGCAGTTCTTC; CDR3aa: CATSDSYSMGWGEQFF
v_gene: TRBV2; j_gene: TRBJ2-7; d_gene: TRBD2; abundance: few; CDR3nt: TGTGCCAGCAGCCGGGACTACCTGTACGAGCAGTACTTC; CDR3aa: CASSRDYLYEQYF
v_gene: TRBV28; j_gene: TRBJ2-4; d_gene: TRBD1; abundance: .; CDR3nt: TGTGCCAGCTTGGGACAGGGTAGGAACATTCAGTACTTC; CDR3aa: CASLGQGRNIQYF
v_gene: TRBV12-3/TRBV12-4; j_gene: TRBJ1-4; d_gene: .; abundance: .; CDR3nt: TGTGCCGGCGGTCTTAGGTTTAATGAAAAACTGTTTTTT; CDR3aa: CAGGLRFNEKLFF